The 4 T cell receptor beta chains in this list originate from one sample, sequenced in a study of tumor-infiltrating lymphocytes in primary liver carcinoma. Reverse transcription of around 0.45 ug total RNA with a constant-region primer produced TCR beta cDNA. Three nested multiplex PCR rounds, a slightly modified ARM-PCR method, built the TCR beta libraries. TRBV1-TRBV30 forward primers and a C-beta reverse primer were used in the first two PCR rounds, which each ran for ten to eleven cycles. One entry per CDR3 protein results from TCRdb running MiXCR on the multiplex PCR reads. The sample contains 110,000 or so distinct CDR3 sequences, roughly 80% of which appear only once. RNA and DNA were co-extracted from around 20-30 mg of unsorted bulk tissue. Source material: liver tumor tissue from sampling region 3. Described subset: tumor region T3, left-lateral pole. The source of these receptors is a man aged 35-49 years with primary liver carcinoma and hepatitis B virus infection.

As concerns this clonotype: Relative to the germline gene, one junction end is altered; a read error may explain this. The V and J genes are TRBV5-6 and TRBJ1-5; 9 bases match TRBD1. This CDR3 comprises 13 residues. Germline V gene data show CDR1 as SGHDT and CDR2 as YYEEEE. This chain's CDR3 is CASSLDRGGPLHF. CDR3 in DNA: TGTGCCAGCTCCCTGGACAGGGGTGGGCCCCTGCATTTT.

About this clonotype itself: At one boundary the junction diverges from the germline segment, which might be a read error. The chain carries TRBV4-3 and TRBJ2-7; D ambiguous. This CDR3 spans 15 amino acids. Germline loops: CDR1 LGHNA, CDR2 YSLEER. The CDR3 nucleotides are TGCGCCAGTATCCAGGAACAGTTTTCTTCCTATGAGCAGTACTTC. As protein: CASIQEQFSSYEQYF.

V usage is TRBV11-1 and J usage is TRBJ1-6, with a weak D call TRBD1 (5 bases). The CDR3 is made up of 13 amino acids. Germline values: CDR1 SGHAT, CDR2 FQDESV (reference sequence). V was cut by 7 bases and J by 13 bases, with 17 bases left in between. Here the CDR3 DNA reads TGTGCCAGCACCCGGACACTGGTTACGCCCCTCCACTTT. It yields the protein CASTRTLVTPLHF.

Of note for this clonotype: One end of the junction fails to match germline, which may point to a read error. V is TRBV11-2 and J is TRBJ2-1; 7 bases match TRBD1. There are 11 residues in the CDR3. Germline loops: CDR1 SGHAT, CDR2 FQNNGV. CDR3 DNA sequence: TGTGCCAGCACCTTTGACAGGGAGCGGTTCTTT. Amino acid sequence: CASTFDRERFF.